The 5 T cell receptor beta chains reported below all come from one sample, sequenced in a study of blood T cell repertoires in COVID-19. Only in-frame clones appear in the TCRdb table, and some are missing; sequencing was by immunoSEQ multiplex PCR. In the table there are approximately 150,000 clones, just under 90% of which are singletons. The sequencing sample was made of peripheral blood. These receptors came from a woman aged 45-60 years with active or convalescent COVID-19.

Written as DNA, the CDR3 is TGTGCCATCAGTGAGTCATGGGCAGGGCTCAGGGACTCTGGAAACACCATATATTTT. Protein: CAISESWAGLRDSGNTIYF. The V and J genes are TRBV10-3 and TRBJ1-3; maybe TRBD1 (5 bases). CDR1 ENHRY and CDR2 SYGVKD come from the germline V gene. The CDR3 runs to 19 residues. The germline V and J ends were trimmed by 0 bases and 0 bases, with 18 bases remaining between them.

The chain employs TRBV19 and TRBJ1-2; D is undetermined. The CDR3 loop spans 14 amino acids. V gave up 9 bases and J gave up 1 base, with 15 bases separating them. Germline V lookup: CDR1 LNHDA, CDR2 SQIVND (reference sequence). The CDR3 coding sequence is TGTGCCAGCCACCGATTCAACTTTAACTATGGCTACACCTTC. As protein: CASHRFNFNYGYTF.

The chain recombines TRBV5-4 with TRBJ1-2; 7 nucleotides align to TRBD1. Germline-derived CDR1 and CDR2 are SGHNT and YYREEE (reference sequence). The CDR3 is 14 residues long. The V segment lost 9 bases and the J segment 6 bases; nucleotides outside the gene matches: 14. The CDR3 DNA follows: TGTGCCACCCTACAGACAGGGATAAAAAATGGCTACACCTTC. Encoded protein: CATLQTGIKNGYTF.

The DNA for the CDR3 is TGTGCCTGGAGGGGGACTTTAACCGGGGAGCTGTTTTTT. It encodes CAWRGTLTGELFF. This sequence joins TRBV30 and TRBJ2-2, with a tentative D call TRBD2 (6 bases). CDR3 length equals 13 residues. In germline, CDR1 is GTSNPN, CDR2 SVGIG (reference sequence). Trimming pared 3 bases from V and 5 bases from J, leaving 10 bases between.

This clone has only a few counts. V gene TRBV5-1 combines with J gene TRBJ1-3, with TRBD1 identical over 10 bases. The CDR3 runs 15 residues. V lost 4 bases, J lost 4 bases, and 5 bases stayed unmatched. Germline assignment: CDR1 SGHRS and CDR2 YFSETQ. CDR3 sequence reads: CASSPGTGVGNTIYF. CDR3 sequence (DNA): TGCGCCAGCAGCCCTGGGACAGGGGTAGGAAACACCATATATTTT. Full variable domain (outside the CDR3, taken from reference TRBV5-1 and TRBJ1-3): KAGVTQTPRYLIKTRGQQVTLSCSPISGHRSVSWYQQTPGQGLQFLFEYFSETQRNKGNFPGRFSGRQFSNSRSEMNVSTLELGDSALYLCASSPGTGVGNTIYFGEGSWLTVV.